One sample yielded the 27 T cell receptor beta chains listed below, sequenced in a study of T cell repertoires in cytomegalovirus infection. A single record per CDR3 protein comes from TCRdb applying MiXCR to the reads. This table has more than 85,000 distinct CDR3 sequences, around 28% appearing once. What these receptors recognize is not known. The sequencing here drew on CD8+ T cells from cultured PBMCs, taken from culture after CMV antigen stimulation. The receptors were gathered from a human donor in good health (CMV status not recorded). Some clones in this sample may be carry-over from other donors' samples.

V and J are TRBV3-1 and TRBJ2-1; perhaps TRBD2 as D (5 bases). The CDR3 sequence is 16 residues long. Germline-derived CDR1 and CDR2 are LGHDT and YNNKEL (reference sequence). V lost 1 base and J lost 4, with 14 bases in between. CDR3 nucleotides: TGTGCCAGCAGCCAAGTTTTCAGCGGCGTTTACAATGAGCAGTTCTTC. Residues: CASSQVFSGVYNEQFF.

The rearrangement joins TRBV4-1 to TRBJ2-3; D is uncertain. V lost 5 bases and J 0 bases, leaving 15 bases between the germline ends. Germline V gives CDR1 MGHRA, CDR2 YSYEKL. This CDR3 is 16 amino acids long. The CDR3 sequence: CASSSLVTASTDTQYF. The CDR3, as DNA: TGCGCCAGCAGCTCTTTAGTAACCGCTAGCACAGATACGCAGTATTTT.

Comment on this clonotype: A junction end diverges from the germline sequence, so it may reflect a read error. The rearrangement links TRBV27 to TRBJ1-1, with D perhaps matching TRBD1 (6 bases). The CDR3 runs 15 residues. Germline assignment: CDR1 MNHEY and CDR2 SMNVEV (reference sequence). CDR3 in DNA: TGTGCCAGCAGTCAACTACGGAGGGGGGGCACTGAAGCGTTCTTT. It yields the protein CASSQLRRGGTEAFF.

This chain connects TRBV27 to TRBJ2-3; no firm D call. The CDR3 is 17 amino acids. Germline V gene data show CDR1 as MNHEY and CDR2 as SMNVEV (reference sequence). V was trimmed by 0 bases and J by 5 bases, leaving 18 bases between them. The DNA for the CDR3 is TGTGCCAGCAGTTTATCGGGCGCGGCGAGCTCAGAAGATACGCAGTATTTT. Residues: CASSLSGAASSEDTQYF.

In its sample, this clonotype was seen many times. The gene calls are TRBV6-4 and TRBJ1-6, with 8 positions matching TRBD1. CDR3 length equals 14 residues. Germline CDR1 is MRHNA and CDR2 is SNTAGT. Trimming at V came to 5 bases and at J to 9 bases, leaving 6 bases not matched to a gene. The CDR3 loop reads CASSPDREISPLHF. The CDR3, as DNA: TGTGCCAGCAGTCCGGACAGGGAAATTTCACCCCTCCACTTT.

This clonotype was recorded many times. This chain connects TRBV7-6 to TRBJ1-1; D is unclear. This CDR3 is 15 amino acids long. In germline, CDR1 is SGHVS, CDR2 FNYEAQ. V shed 4 bases and J shed 0 bases, with 12 bases lying between them. CDR3 nucleotide sequence: TGTGCCAGCAGCTCGACGACCAACATGAACACTGAAGCTTTCTTT. Encoded protein: CASSSTTNMNTEAFF.

The rearrangement uses TRBV6-5 and TRBJ2-1; D not certain. The CDR3 runs 16 residues. V lost 5 bases, J lost 0 bases, and 14 bases lay in between. Germline V gene data show CDR1 as MNHEY and CDR2 as SVGAGI. CDR3: CASSKEPASSYNEQFF. CDR3 DNA sequence: TGTGCCAGCAGTAAAGAACCAGCGAGCTCCTACAATGAGCAGTTCTTC.

A word on this clonotype: One end of the junction is discordant with germline, which a read error may explain. This rearrangement joins TRBV5-3 to TRBJ1-2; D is undetermined. TRBV5-3 is filed as an ORF, its function uncertain. The length of the CDR3 is 13 residues. As DNA, the CDR3 is TGTGCCAGCAGCTTGGCCGGCTCACGTGGCTACACCTTC. This translates into CASSLAGSRGYTF.

This clonotype was found many times. V gene TRBV7-2 combines with J gene TRBJ2-3, with D unresolved. The CDR3 has 14 amino acids. Germline CDR1 SGHTA, CDR2 FQGNSA. V was pared by 7 bases and J by 5 bases, with 16 bases between. The CDR3 DNA sequence: TGTGCCAGCACCCTAGGGCTAGTGAGAGATACGCAGTATTTT. Protein sequence: CASTLGLVRDTQYF.

The V call is TRBV29-1, the J call TRBJ1-1; D possibly corresponds to TRBD1 (5 bases). Trimming pared 7 bases from V and 1 base from J, leaving 10 bases between. The CDR3 loop spans 12 amino acids. Germline V gene data show CDR1 as SQVTM and CDR2 as ANQGSEA. This chain's CDR3 is CSGRDSNTEAFF. The CDR3 region has the DNA TGCAGCGGCCGGGACTCGAACACTGAAGCTTTCTTT.

The table lists this clonotype with many counts. This chain links TRBV7-2 with TRBJ2-1; 12 nucleotides line up with TRBD2. Germline CDR1 and CDR2: SGHTA and FQGNSA. This CDR3 has 15 residues. V dropped 6 bases and J dropped 7; count of bases not matched to a gene: 7. CDR3 sequence: CASSWTSGVVNEQFF. In DNA form, the CDR3 reads TGTGCCAGCAGTTGGACTAGCGGGGTCGTGAATGAGCAGTTCTTC.

CDR3 protein: CASSGQGNYEQYF. CDR3 DNA: TGTGCCAGCAGCGGACAGGGGAACTACGAGCAGTACTTC. The chain couples TRBV7-6 to TRBJ2-7, with 9 nucleotides matching TRBD1. V lost 5 bases, J lost 3 bases, and 2 bases stayed unmatched. Germline values: CDR1 SGHVS, CDR2 FNYEAQ. This CDR3 has 13 residues.

This clonotype has only a few counts. The chain has TRBV9 and TRBJ1-1; a weak D match, TRBD1 (6 bases). The CDR3 runs to 14 residues. Trimming removed 4 bases from V and 4 bases from J, with 14 bases in between. Germline V lookup: CDR1 SGDLS, CDR2 YYNGEE. The CDR3, as DNA: TGTGCCAGCAGCCACGGGGCACAGGGCACTGAAGCTTTCTTT. Its translation: CASSHGAQGTEAFF.

This chain links TRBV27 with TRBJ1-2; the D is unclear. The CDR3 is 16 residues long. Trimming stripped 4 bases from V and 7 bases from J, with 22 bases between. The germline V gene has CDR1 MNHEY and CDR2 SMNVEV (reference sequence). CDR3 residues: CASSSSPWGGWGGYTF. The CDR3 bases are TGTGCCAGCAGTTCCAGCCCATGGGGAGGTTGGGGTGGCTACACCTTC.

In its sample, this clonotype was seen many times. The chain couples TRBV7-9 to TRBJ2-1; 7 nucleotides match TRBD2. Germline CDR1 is SEHNR and CDR2 is FQNEAQ (reference sequence). The CDR3 runs to 16 residues. With 5 bases clipped from V and 0 bases from J, the junction kept 7 bases outside the gene matches. CDR3 coding DNA: TGTGCCAGCAGCCCCCAGACTAGCTCCTCCTACAATGAGCAGTTCTTC. This sequence encodes CASSPQTSSSYNEQFF.

CDR3 sequence: CASRLQGWNTEAFF. The CDR3 DNA sequence: TGTGCCAGCAGACTTCAGGGGTGGAACACTGAAGCTTTCTTT. J is TRBJ1-1 and V is TRBV28; D is perhaps TRBD1 (6 bases). With 6 bases removed from V and 1 base from J, the gap between germline ends came to 12 bases. CDR1 is MDHEN, CDR2 SYDVKM, per germline. The CDR3 contains 14 residues.

V is TRBV13 and J is TRBJ1-2; 8 bases are a match to TRBD1. The junction had 5 bases not matched to a gene; V was cut back by 8 bases and J by 0 bases. The CDR3 extends over 14 amino acids. CDR1 and CDR2 from the germline V gene are PRHDT and FYEKMQ (reference sequence). In DNA, the CDR3 is TGTGCCAGCCTGGACAGGGAAGCTAACTATGGCTACACCTTC. Amino acid sequence: CASLDREANYGYTF.

The chain carries TRBV4-1 and TRBJ2-2; D is unclear. Trimming left V 0 bases short and J 5 bases short, with 4 bases between. The CDR3 is made up of 13 amino acids. Germline CDR1 MGHRA, CDR2 YSYEKL. The CDR3 here is CASSQDGTGELFF. The CDR3 DNA is TGCGCCAGCAGCCAAGATGGGACCGGGGAGCTGTTTTTT.

The rearrangement uses TRBV29-1 and TRBJ2-7, with TRBD1 matching over 10 bases. Germline V gene data show CDR1 as SQVTM and CDR2 as ANQGSEA. The V segment lost 0 bases and the J segment 3 bases; nucleotides outside the gene matches: 2. This CDR3 is 14 amino acids long. CDR3: CSVEDRDRGYEQYF. CDR3 coding DNA: TGCAGCGTTGAAGATAGGGACAGGGGCTACGAGCAGTACTTC.

The genes are TRBV27 and TRBJ1-6; maybe TRBD1 (6 bases). This CDR3 region has 13 residues. V shed 6 bases and J shed 12 bases, with 15 bases lying between them. Germline V gives CDR1 MNHEY, CDR2 SMNVEV (reference sequence). In DNA, the CDR3 is TGTGCCAGCAGCCAAACACAGGGTGGACCCCTCCACTTT. Amino acid sequence: CASSQTQGGPLHF.

This clonotype was seen a handful of times. The rearrangement links TRBV24-1 to TRBJ2-1; 11 bases are a match to TRBD2. The J segment lost 8 bases and the V segment lost 4 bases, leaving 12 bases of the junction unmatched. There are 17 residues in the CDR3. Looked up from germline, CDR1 is KGHDR and CDR2 is SFDVKD. CDR3 sequence: CATSDPTSGASSDEQFF. The DNA for the CDR3 is TGTGCCACCAGTGACCCGACTAGCGGGGCCTCCAGCGATGAGCAGTTCTTC.

This clonotype showed up many times. V gene TRBV7-6 combines with J gene TRBJ1-5, with 8 nucleotides matching TRBD1. V lost 5 bases to trimming and J lost 9 bases; unmatched junction nucleotides: 9. Germline CDR1 and CDR2: SGHVS and FNYEAQ. The CDR3 runs 14 residues. The CDR3 region has the DNA TGTGCCAGCAGCGCCTCTACAGGGACAGGGCCCCAGCATTTT. Translated, it gives CASSASTGTGPQHF.

J is TRBJ1-4 and V is TRBV27, with 9 bases that match TRBD1. The CDR3 has 14 amino acids. CDR1 and CDR2 from the germline V gene are MNHEY and SMNVEV (reference sequence). V gave up 6 bases and J gave up 6 bases; unmatched junction bases: 5. CDR3 region: CASSRWDRDEKLFF. CDR3 coding DNA: TGTGCCAGCAGCCGGTGGGACAGGGATGAAAAACTGTTTTTT.

This clonotype was detected ten times or more. The chain couples TRBV6-1 to TRBJ1-2, with a tentative D call TRBD1 (5 bases). Trimming stripped 1 base from V and 3 bases from J, with 12 bases between. CDR3 size: 15 residues. The germline CDR1 and CDR2 sequences are MNHNS and SASEGT. Here the CDR3 reads CASSEGRGYYYGYTF. In DNA, the CDR3 is TGTGCCAGCAGTGAAGGAAGGGGCTATTACTATGGCTACACCTTC.

This clonotype turned up a few times. The V call is TRBV2, the J call TRBJ1-2; possible D gene TRBD1, 6 bases. V lost 6 bases and J 2 bases, leaving 10 bases between the germline ends. CDR1 is SNHLY and CDR2 is FYNNEI in the germline V gene. The CDR3 loop spans 13 amino acids. The CDR3 DNA reads as TGTGCCAGCAGGGAGAGGGGGAACTATGGCTACACCTTC. This sequence encodes CASRERGNYGYTF.

This sequence joins TRBV7-8 and TRBJ2-3; possible D gene TRBD2, 5 bases. V was pared by 3 bases and J by 8 bases, with 18 bases between. The CDR3 runs to 15 residues. CDR1 is SGHVS, CDR2 FQNEAQ, per germline. The CDR3 is CASSLGLFGSATQYF. DNA of the CDR3: TGTGCCAGCAGCTTGGGCCTGTTCGGTAGCGCTACGCAGTATTTT.

V and J are TRBV2 and TRBJ1-1; D may be TRBD1 (5 bases). Per germline, CDR1 SNHLY and CDR2 FYNNEI. Trimming cost V 3 bases and J 4 bases, with 9 bases left between them. CDR3 size: 13 residues. The CDR3 nucleotides read TGTGCCAGCAGTGATCCAGGGAGCACTGAAGCTTTCTTT. It codes for CASSDPGSTEAFF.